These T cell receptor beta chains were read from a single sample in a study of blood T cell repertoires in COVID-19. TCRdb's copy holds only in-frame clones and misses some; the assay was immunoSEQ multiplex PCR. The sample consists of some 350,000 clones, around 90% of them appearing once. Sequenced material: peripheral blood. The receptors come from a woman younger than 30 who had recovered from COVID-19. Both conserved end residues are part of each CDR3. A D gene is named only where the DNA matches it firmly. A clone size is listed for some rows: how often the clone was seen (once, few, many), or a class if it is expanded.

v_call	j_call	d_call	clone_size	cdr3_nt	cdr3_aa
TRBV5-4	TRBJ2-2	-	-	TGTGCCAGCAGTCGCGTGGCGAACTCACAAAAGGGGAGGGAGCTGTTTTTT	CASSRVANSQKGRELFF
TRBV18	TRBJ1-3	TRBD1	-	TGTGCCAGCTCGCAGACAGGGGTCGATGGAAACACCATATATTTT	CASSQTGVDGNTIYF
TRBV5-1	TRBJ2-1	-	-	TGCGCCAGCAGCGGGGAGGGAGGGGGGTACAATGAGCAGTTCTTC	CASSGEGGGYNEQFF
TRBV5-1	TRBJ2-1	-	-	TGCGCCAGCAGCCCGGAGCCCTCCTACAATGAGCAGTTCTTC	CASSPEPSYNEQFF
TRBV30	TRBJ1-2	TRBD1	-	TGTGCCCGAAGTGAGACAGGGCGGGATGGCTACACCTTC	CARSETGRDGYTF
TRBV24-1	TRBJ2-3	-	-	TGTGCCACCAGTCCGGCGGGAAAGGGAGATACGCAGTATTTT	CATSPAGKGDTQYF
TRBV6-5	TRBJ2-1	-	-	TGTGCCAGCAGTTACTCAGGCCGGAGGAGTGAGCAGTTCTTC	CASSYSGRRSEQFF
TRBV19	TRBJ2-1	TRBD2	-	TGTGCCAGTAGTATATCGGCTAGCGGTTCCTGGGCGTTAGTCGATGAGCAGTTCTTC	CASSISASGSWALVDEQFF
TRBV28	TRBJ2-5	-	-	TGTGCCAGCAGTTTATCCCTTTCTAAAGAGACCCAGTACTTC	CASSLSLSKETQYF
TRBV11-2	TRBJ1-1	-	-	TGTGCCAGCAGCTTAGAGGGTTTGCGGGGGCCCATTCACTATACTGAAGCTTTCTTT	CASSLEGLRGPIHYTEAFF
TRBV19	TRBJ1-1	-	-	TGTGCCAGTAGCTGGGCAGCTGAAGGGGGCACTGAAGCTTTCTTT	CASSWAAEGGTEAFF
TRBV25-1	TRBJ1-3	TRBD1	-	TGTGCCAGCAGGGGGGACAGAACGGGAAACACCATATATTTT	CASRGDRTGNTIYF
TRBV28	TRBJ1-1	TRBD1	-	TGTGCCAGCAGGAGACAGGGGGCTCAGGACACTGAAGCTTTCTTT	CASRRQGAQDTEAFF
TRBV6-2/TRBV6-3	TRBJ1-3	TRBD1	-	TGTGCCAGCAGTTACTCGACCGGGACAGGGATCGTTGGAAACACCATATATTTT	CASSYSTGTGIVGNTIYF
TRBV6-5	TRBJ1-2	-	-	TGTGCCAGCAGCCGAGGGAGTCGTCCTAACTATGGCTACACCTTC	CASSRGSRPNYGYTF
TRBV6-5	TRBJ2-2	TRBD2	-	TGTGCCAGCAGTCGCGGGGGTAGTACCGGGGAGCTGTTTTTT	CASSRGGSTGELFF
TRBV5-6	TRBJ1-5	-	-	TGTGCCAGCAGCTTGGTCGGGAATCAGCCCCAGCATTTT	CASSLVGNQPQHF
TRBV19	TRBJ1-2	-	-	TGTGCCAGTAGTATACTTGGGACGACCTGGGAGGCTAACTATGGCTACACCTTC	CASSILGTTWEANYGYTF
TRBV5-1	TRBJ2-1	TRBD2	-	TGCGCCAGCAGGGAAGCGGGAGACTACAATGAGCAGTTCTTC	CASREAGDYNEQFF
TRBV13	TRBJ1-2	TRBD1	-	TGTGCCAGCAGCTCCCCGGGACAGGGGGTCTATGGCTACACCTTC	CASSSPGQGVYGYTF
TRBV12-3/TRBV12-4	TRBJ1-1	-	-	TGTGCCAGCTTGAGGTCCCTTGCCTCTGAAGCTTTCTTT	CASLRSLASEAFF
TRBV11-3	TRBJ1-1	-	once	TGTGCCAGCAGCTTAGTCAGGGCGGGGTACACTGAAGCTTTCTTT	CASSLVRAGYTEAFF
TRBV3-1/TRBV3-2	TRBJ2-5	TRBD2	-	TGTGCCAGCAGCCAAGTTGCGGGAGAGCGAGAGACCCAGTACTTC	CASSQVAGERETQYF
TRBV7-2	TRBJ1-1	TRBD1	-	TGTGCCAGCAGCTCGACAGGGAGTAACACTGAAGCTTTCTTT	CASSSTGSNTEAFF
TRBV30	TRBJ2-3	TRBD1	-	TGTGCCTGGGCAATTCGGACAGGGGGCACAGATACGCAGTATTTT	CAWAIRTGGTDTQYF
TRBV30	TRBJ1-1	TRBD1	-	TGTGCCTGGAAGGGACAGGCGACGATTGAAGCTTTCTTT	CAWKGQATIEAFF
TRBV11-2	TRBJ1-2	-	once	TGTGCCAGCACCCGGGGGGGTTATAACTATGGCTACACCTTC	CASTRGGYNYGYTF
TRBV5-8	TRBJ1-5	TRBD1	-	TGTGCCAGCAGCTCTGGGGGGACAGGAAGATGGGGGAATCAGCCCCAGCATTTT	CASSSGGTGRWGNQPQHF
TRBV6-2/TRBV6-3	TRBJ2-4	TRBD2	-	TGTGCCAGCAGTAGGGGACTAGCGGGAGAAAACATTCAGTACTTC	CASSRGLAGENIQYF
TRBV19	TRBJ2-3	-	once	TGTGCCAGTAGTACAGGGATGGATACGCAGTATTTT	CASSTGMDTQYF
TRBV15	TRBJ2-1	-	-	TGTGCCACCAGCAGATCCGATACAGGGAAAGAGCAGTTCTTC	CATSRSDTGKEQFF
TRBV9	TRBJ1-5	-	-	TGTGCCAGCAGCGTAGGAGCTAATAGCAATCAGCCCCAGCATTTT	CASSVGANSNQPQHF
TRBV19	TRBJ1-3	-	-	TGTGCCAGTAGTATGCGCCAGGGGAGACGCACCATATATTTT	CASSMRQGRRTIYF
TRBV1	TRBJ1-5	-	-	TGCACCAGCAGACAGGGGATGGGACAGGGGGCGGTTTTCGGTCAGCCCCAGCATTTT	CTSRQGMGQGAVFGQPQHF
TRBV11-3	TRBJ1-2	-	-	TGTGCCAGCAGCTCCTCCGGGGAGGCGTATGGCTACACCTTC	CASSSSGEAYGYTF
TRBV5-1	TRBJ2-1	TRBD2	once	TGCGCCAGCAGCTTGGGCAATAGCGGGAGGTGGGATGAGCAGTTCTTC	CASSLGNSGRWDEQFF
TRBV12-3/TRBV12-4	TRBJ1-3	-	-	TGTGCCAGCAGATGGAGTTCCATGTATTTT	CASRWSSMYF
TRBV7-2	TRBJ2-1	TRBD2	-	TGTGCCAGCAGCTTAGAGGGAGGGCCCTACAATGAGCAGTTCTTC	CASSLEGGPYNEQFF
TRBV3-1/TRBV3-2	TRBJ2-1	-	-	TGTGCCAGCAGCCCCTACGGGAGCTCCTACAATGAGCAGTTCTTC	CASSPYGSSYNEQFF
TRBV9	TRBJ2-5	-	-	TGTGCCAGCAGCGTAGTTAGCGGAGGTAGGGAGACCCAGTACTTC	CASSVVSGGRETQYF
TRBV5-1	TRBJ1-2	-	once	TGCGCCAGCAGCTTGGCCGGGGTAGGGGGTAACTATGGCTACACCTTC	CASSLAGVGGNYGYTF
TRBV28	TRBJ1-1	-	-	TGTGCCAGCAGTTTAAGGGGTAGCACTGAAGCTTTCTTT	CASSLRGSTEAFF
TRBV6-5	TRBJ2-5	TRBD2	-	TGTGCCAGCAGTTACTCCAGCGGGATTACTCAAGAGACCCAGTACTTC	CASSYSSGITQETQYF
TRBV5-8	TRBJ1-2	-	-	TGTGCCAGCAGGGGACGGCGGGAGTATGGCTACACCTTC	CASRGRREYGYTF
TRBV18	TRBJ1-2	-	-	TGTGCCAGCTCACCAAACTCCAGGTTCAACCCTGGCTACACCTTC	CASSPNSRFNPGYTF
TRBV10-1	TRBJ1-1	-	once	TGCGCCAGCAGTGAGTCTGGGGAGACTGAAGCTTTCTTT	CASSESGETEAFF
TRBV9	TRBJ2-2	TRBD1	-	TGTGCCAGCAGCGGTTACAGGGGCCCTAACACCGGGGAGCTGTTTTTT	CASSGYRGPNTGELFF
TRBV27	TRBJ2-2	-	-	TGTGCCAGCCGTCATCGACTGCACACCGGGGAGCTGTTTTTT	CASRHRLHTGELFF
TRBV11-3	TRBJ2-5	TRBD2	once	TGTGCCAGCAGCTTAGCTAGCGGGAGATGGGGTCAGGAGACCCAGTACTTC	CASSLASGRWGQETQYF